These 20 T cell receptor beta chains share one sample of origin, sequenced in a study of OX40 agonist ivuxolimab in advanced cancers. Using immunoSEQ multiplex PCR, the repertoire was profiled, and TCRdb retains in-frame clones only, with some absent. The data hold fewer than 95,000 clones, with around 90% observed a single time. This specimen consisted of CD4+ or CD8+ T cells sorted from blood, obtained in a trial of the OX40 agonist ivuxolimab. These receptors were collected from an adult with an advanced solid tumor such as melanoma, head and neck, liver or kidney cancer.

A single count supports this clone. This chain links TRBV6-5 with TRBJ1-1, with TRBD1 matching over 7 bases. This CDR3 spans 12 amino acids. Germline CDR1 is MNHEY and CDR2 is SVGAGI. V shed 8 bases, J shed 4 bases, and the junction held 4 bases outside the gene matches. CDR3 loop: CASRTGATEAFF. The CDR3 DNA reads TGTGCCAGCCGGACAGGTGCCACTGAAGCTTTCTTT.

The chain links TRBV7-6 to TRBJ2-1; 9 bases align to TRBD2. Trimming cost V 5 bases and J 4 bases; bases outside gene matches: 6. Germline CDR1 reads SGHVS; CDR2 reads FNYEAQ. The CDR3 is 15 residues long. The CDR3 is CASSPRTSGYNEQFF. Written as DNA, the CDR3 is TGTGCCAGCAGCCCTAGAACTAGCGGGTACAATGAGCAGTTCTTC.

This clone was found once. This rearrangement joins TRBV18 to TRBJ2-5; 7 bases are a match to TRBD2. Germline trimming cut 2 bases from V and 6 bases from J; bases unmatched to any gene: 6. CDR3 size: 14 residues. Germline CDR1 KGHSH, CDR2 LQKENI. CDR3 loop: CASSPAGEIQTQYF. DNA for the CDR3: TGTGCCAGCTCACCAGCGGGAGAGATACAGACCCAGTACTTC.

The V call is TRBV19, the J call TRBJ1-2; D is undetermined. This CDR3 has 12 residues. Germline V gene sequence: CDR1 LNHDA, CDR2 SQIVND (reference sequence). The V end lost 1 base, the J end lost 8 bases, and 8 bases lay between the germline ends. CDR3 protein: CASSIGRDGYTF. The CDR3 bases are TGTGCCAGTAGTATAGGGCGAGACGGCTACACCTTC.

CDR3 amino acids: CSARLNTEAFF. The CDR3 coding sequence is TGCAGTGCTAGACTGAACACTGAAGCTTTCTTT. The rearrangement joins TRBV20-1 to TRBJ1-1; D call uncertain. The CDR3 runs to 11 residues. Trimming shortened V by 2 bases and J by 0 bases, and 1 base separated the two germline ends. CDR1 DFQATT and CDR2 SNEGSKA come from the germline V gene (reference sequence).

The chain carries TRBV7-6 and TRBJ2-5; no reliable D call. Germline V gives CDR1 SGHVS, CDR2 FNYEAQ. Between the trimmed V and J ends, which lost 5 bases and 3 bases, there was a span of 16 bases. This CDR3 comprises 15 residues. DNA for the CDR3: TGTGCCAGCAGCCCTTTCTGGAGTTTAGAAGAGACCCAGTACTTC. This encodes CASSPFWSLEETQYF.

The CDR3 region is CASSLILGGTDTQYF. The CDR3 DNA reads as TGTGCCAGCAGTTTAATTCTTGGGGGCACAGATACGCAGTATTTT. V is TRBV27 and J is TRBJ2-3; D uncertain. The V and J ends lost 2 bases and 1 base respectively, with 10 bases between them. This CDR3 comprises 15 residues. The germline gives CDR1 MNHEY, CDR2 SMNVEV (reference sequence).

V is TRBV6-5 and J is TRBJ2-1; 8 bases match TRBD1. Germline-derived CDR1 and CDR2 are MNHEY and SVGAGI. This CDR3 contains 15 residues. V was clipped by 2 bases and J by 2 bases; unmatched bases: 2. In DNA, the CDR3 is TGTGCCAGCAGTTACGACAGGGGAACCTACAATGAGCAGTTCTTC. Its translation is CASSYDRGTYNEQFF.

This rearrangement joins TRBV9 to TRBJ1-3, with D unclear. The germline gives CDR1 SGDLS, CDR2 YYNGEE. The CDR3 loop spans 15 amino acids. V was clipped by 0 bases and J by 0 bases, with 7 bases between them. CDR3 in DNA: TGTGCCAGCAGCGTAGAGGGATTCTCTGGAAACACCATATATTTT. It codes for CASSVEGFSGNTIYF.

The CDR3 DNA reads TGTGCCAGCAGTTCCTATCTTAGCGGGAGGAGCACAGATACGCAGTATTTT. Its translation: CASSSYLSGRSTDTQYF. The chain uses TRBV28 and TRBJ2-3, with 10 bases lining up with TRBD2. The V gene's germline CDR1 is MDHEN and CDR2 SYDVKM. The CDR3 is made up of 17 amino acids. After removal of 4 bases from V and 0 bases from J, the junction contained 7 bases not matched to a gene.

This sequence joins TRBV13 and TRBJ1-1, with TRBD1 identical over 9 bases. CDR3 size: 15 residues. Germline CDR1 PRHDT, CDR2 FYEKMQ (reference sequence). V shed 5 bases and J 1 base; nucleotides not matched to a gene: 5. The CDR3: CASSAGQGENTEAFF. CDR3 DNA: TGTGCCAGCAGCGCGGGACAGGGTGAGAACACTGAAGCTTTCTTT.

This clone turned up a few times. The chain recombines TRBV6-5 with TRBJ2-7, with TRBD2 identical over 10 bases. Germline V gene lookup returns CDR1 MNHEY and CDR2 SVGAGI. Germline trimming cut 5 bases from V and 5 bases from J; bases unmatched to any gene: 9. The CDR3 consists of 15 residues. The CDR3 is CASSGGMSGRDEQYF. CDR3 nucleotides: TGTGCCAGCAGTGGTGGTATGAGCGGGAGGGACGAGCAGTACTTC.

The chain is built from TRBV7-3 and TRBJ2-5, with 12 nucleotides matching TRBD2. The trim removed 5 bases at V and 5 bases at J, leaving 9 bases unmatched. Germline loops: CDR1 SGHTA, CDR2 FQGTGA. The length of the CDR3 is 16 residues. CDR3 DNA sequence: TGTGCCAGCAGCCGGACCGGACTAGCGGGACAGGAGACCCAGTACTTC. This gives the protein CASSRTGLAGQETQYF.

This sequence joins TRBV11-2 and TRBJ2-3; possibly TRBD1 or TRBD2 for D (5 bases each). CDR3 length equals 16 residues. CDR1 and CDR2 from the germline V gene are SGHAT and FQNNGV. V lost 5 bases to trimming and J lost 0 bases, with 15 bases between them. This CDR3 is CASSAEPGPSTDTQYF. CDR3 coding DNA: TGTGCCAGCAGCGCGGAGCCGGGACCCAGCACAGATACGCAGTATTTT.

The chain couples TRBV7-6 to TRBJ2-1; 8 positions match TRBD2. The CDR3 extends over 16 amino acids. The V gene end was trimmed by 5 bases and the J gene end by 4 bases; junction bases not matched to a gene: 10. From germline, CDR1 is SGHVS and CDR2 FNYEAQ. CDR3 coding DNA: TGTGCCAGCAGCCCCCGCGGGAGGCCCATGTACAATGAGCAGTTCTTC. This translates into CASSPRGRPMYNEQFF.

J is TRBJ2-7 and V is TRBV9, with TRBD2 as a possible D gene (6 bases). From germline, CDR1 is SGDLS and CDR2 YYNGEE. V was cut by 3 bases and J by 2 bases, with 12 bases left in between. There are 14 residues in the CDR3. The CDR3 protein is CASSAPGLPYEQYF. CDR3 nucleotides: TGTGCCAGCAGCGCCCCGGGACTCCCCTACGAGCAGTACTTC.

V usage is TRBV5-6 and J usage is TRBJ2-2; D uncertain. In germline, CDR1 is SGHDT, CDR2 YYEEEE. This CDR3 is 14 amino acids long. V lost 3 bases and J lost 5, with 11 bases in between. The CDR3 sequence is CASSSSTRTGELFF. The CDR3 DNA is TGTGCCAGCAGCTCCTCGACGAGAACCGGGGAGCTGTTTTTT. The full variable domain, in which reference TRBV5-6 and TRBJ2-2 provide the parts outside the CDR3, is DAGVTQSPTHLIKTRGQQVTLRCSPKSGHDTVSWYQQALGQGPQFIFQYYEEEERQRGNFPDRFSGHQFPNYSSELNVNALLLGDSALYLCASSSSTRTGELFFGEGSRLTVL.

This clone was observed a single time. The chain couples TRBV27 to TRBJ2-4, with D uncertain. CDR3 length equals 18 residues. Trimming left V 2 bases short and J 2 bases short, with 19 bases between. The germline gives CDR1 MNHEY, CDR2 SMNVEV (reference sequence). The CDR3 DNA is TGTGCCAGCAGTTTAACACTCGTGGGCCGGTGGTCCAAAAACATTCAGTACTTC. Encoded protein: CASSLTLVGRWSKNIQYF.

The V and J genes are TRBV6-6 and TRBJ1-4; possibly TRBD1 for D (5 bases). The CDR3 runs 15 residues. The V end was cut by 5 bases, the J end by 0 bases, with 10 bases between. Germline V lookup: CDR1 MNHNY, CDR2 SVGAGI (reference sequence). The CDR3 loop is CASSGRQTTNEKLFF. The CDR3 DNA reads TGTGCCAGCAGTGGTCGACAGACAACTAATGAAAAACTGTTTTTT.

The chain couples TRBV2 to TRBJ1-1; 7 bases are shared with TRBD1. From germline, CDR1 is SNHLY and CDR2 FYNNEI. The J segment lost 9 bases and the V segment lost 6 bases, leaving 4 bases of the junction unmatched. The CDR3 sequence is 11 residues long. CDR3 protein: CASRGQPQAFF. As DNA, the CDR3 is TGTGCCAGCAGGGGACAGCCTCAAGCTTTCTTT.